These 5 T cell receptor beta chains originate from one sample sequenced in a study of radiation and T cells in renal cell carcinoma. This table comes from immunoSEQ multiplex PCR, and its TCRdb copy is limited to in-frame clones, with some not included. Altogether 94,000 or so clones are present, 65% to 85% being singletons, with the ten largest covering almost 6.5%. The time point denotes: baseline pretreatment blood. Treatment meaning: 15 Gy SBRT to primary tumor, nephrectomy 4 weeks later. The specimen was blood, collected from a patient whose treatment included radiotherapy and nephrectomy. The origin of the receptors is a man between 60 and 75 years old with renal cell carcinoma.

This clone came up a few times. V is TRBV7-9 and J is TRBJ2-1, with D possibly being TRBD2 (5 bases). The CDR3 totals 16 residues. Germline V gene data show CDR1 as SEHNR and CDR2 as FQNEAQ (reference sequence). Trimming pared 1 base from V and 4 bases from J, leaving 14 bases between. This CDR3 reads CASSLGVEESYNEQFF. CDR3 bases: TGTGCCAGCAGCTTAGGAGTGGAGGAAAGTTACAATGAGCAGTTCTTC.

J is TRBJ2-1 and V is TRBV5-1; weak D call: TRBD2 (6 bases). There are 16 residues in the CDR3. V lost 0 bases to trimming and J lost 1 base, with 11 bases between them. Germline V gives CDR1 SGHRS, CDR2 YFSETQ. The CDR3 DNA follows: TGCGCCAGCAGCTTGGTCGGCGGGGAGTCCTACAATGAGCAGTTCTTC. Amino acid sequence: CASSLVGGESYNEQFF.

The rearrangement uses TRBV19 and TRBJ2-2, with 9 bases identical to TRBD1. V lost 4 bases, J lost 7 bases, and 7 bases stayed unmatched. CDR1 is LNHDA, CDR2 SQIVND, per germline (reference sequence). The CDR3 is 15 amino acids. In nucleotides, the CDR3 is TGTGCCAGTAGTAGAAGGGACAGGGAGATCGGGGAGCTGTTTTTT. This codes for CASSRRDREIGELFF.

V and J are TRBV7-4 and TRBJ1-5; the match to TRBD1 covers 7 bases. After removal of 5 bases from V and 7 bases from J, the junction contained 26 bases not matched to a gene. Germline V gene sequence: CDR1 SGHVT, CDR2 SQSDAQ. This CDR3 comprises 20 residues. The CDR3 spells CASSPGQDSSAGTPQQPQHF. The CDR3, as DNA: TGTGCCAGCAGCCCAGGACAGGACTCCTCAGCAGGGACTCCTCAGCAGCCCCAGCATTTT.

This chain uses TRBV4-1 with TRBJ2-7; D is possibly TRBD1 (6 bases). CDR1 is MGHRA, CDR2 YSYEKL, per germline. This CDR3 spans 15 amino acids. V gave up 3 bases and J gave up 0 bases, with 12 bases separating them. Here the CDR3 reads CASSQGASLSYEQYF. CDR3 bases: TGCGCCAGCAGCCAGGGGGCTTCTCTCTCCTACGAGCAGTACTTC.